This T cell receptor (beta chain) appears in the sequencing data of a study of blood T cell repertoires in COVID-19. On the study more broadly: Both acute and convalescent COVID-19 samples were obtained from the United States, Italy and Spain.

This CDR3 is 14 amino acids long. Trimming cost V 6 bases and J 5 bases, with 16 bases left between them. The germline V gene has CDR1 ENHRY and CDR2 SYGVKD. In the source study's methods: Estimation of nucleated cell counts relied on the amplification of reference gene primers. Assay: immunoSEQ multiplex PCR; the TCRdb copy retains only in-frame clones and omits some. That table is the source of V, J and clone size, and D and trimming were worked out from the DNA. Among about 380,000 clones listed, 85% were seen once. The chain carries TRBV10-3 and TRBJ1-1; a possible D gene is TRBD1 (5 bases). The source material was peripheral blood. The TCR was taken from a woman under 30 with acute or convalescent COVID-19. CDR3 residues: CAIRPDRGRTEAFF. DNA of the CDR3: TGTGCCATCAGGCCGGACCGGGGGAGGACTGAAGCTTTCTTT.